Following are 22 T cell receptor beta chains from one sample sequenced in a study of blood T cell repertoires in COVID-19. Profiled with immunoSEQ multiplex PCR; TCRdb holds only in-frame clones, not every one. Of about 200,000 clones in the sample, 84% are singletons; the top ten hold 15% to 20%. Material for sequencing was peripheral blood. The receptors derive from a human donor in a cohort sampled during active COVID-19.

This clone turned up a few times. V usage is TRBV5-6 and J usage is TRBJ2-2, with 7 bases matching TRBD2. This CDR3 region has 14 residues. The V gene end was trimmed by 5 bases and the J gene end by 7 bases; junction bases not matched to a gene: 8. The germline CDR1 and CDR2 sequences are SGHDT and YYEEEE. The CDR3 loop is CASRPRLAGGELFF. DNA for the CDR3: TGTGCCAGCAGACCTCGACTAGCTGGCGGGGAGCTGTTTTTT.

This clone was seen more than once but under ten times. The chain employs TRBV6-5 and TRBJ1-2; D not certain. Trimming took 6 bases from V and 6 from J, leaving 8 bases between them. CDR3 size: 11 residues. Germline V CDR1 and CDR2: MNHEY, SVGAGI. The CDR3 region is CASRDGNGYTF. For the CDR3, the DNA is TGTGCCAGCAGAGACGGGAATGGCTACACCTTC.

J is TRBJ2-2 and V is TRBV5-1; D may be TRBD2 (5 bases). Trimming took 4 bases from V and 5 from J, leaving 12 bases between them. CDR1 is SGHRS, CDR2 YFSETQ, per germline. The CDR3 spans 14 residues. The CDR3 bases are TGCGCCAGCAGCACGGGGATGGGGACCGGGGAGCTGTTTTTT. Protein product: CASSTGMGTGELFF.

The chain has TRBV9 and TRBJ2-1, with D perhaps matching TRBD1 (5 bases). The V and J ends lost 1 base and 7 bases respectively, with 12 bases between them. The CDR3 covers 14 residues. Looked up from germline, CDR1 is SGDLS and CDR2 is YYNGEE. The CDR3 reads CASSVSRVGNEQFF. The CDR3 region has the DNA TGTGCCAGCAGCGTAAGCAGGGTGGGAAATGAGCAGTTCTTC.

This sequence joins TRBV28 and TRBJ1-1; D gene uncertain. CDR3 size: 14 residues. V was shortened by 6 bases and J by 1 base, with 12 bases between the two germline ends. Looked up from germline, CDR1 is MDHEN and CDR2 is SYDVKM. The CDR3 is CASRRRLPNTEAFF. The DNA for the CDR3 is TGTGCCAGCAGGCGCAGGCTCCCGAACACTGAAGCTTTCTTT.

The V and J genes are TRBV11-2 and TRBJ1-1; tentatively, D is TRBD1 (5 bases). The CDR3 is made up of 14 amino acids. Trimming cost V 1 base and J 5 bases, with 11 bases left between them. Germline V gene lookup returns CDR1 SGHAT and CDR2 FQNNGV. CDR3 protein: CASSLGGTWTEAFF. DNA of the CDR3: TGTGCCAGCAGCTTAGGGGGGACTTGGACTGAAGCTTTCTTT.

The V call is TRBV7-9, the J call TRBJ2-7; TRBD2 matches at 13 bases. Germline loops: CDR1 SEHNR, CDR2 FQNEAQ (reference sequence). The V gene end was trimmed by 5 bases and the J gene end by 2 bases; junction bases not matched to a gene: 3. The CDR3 sequence is 15 residues long. CDR3 amino acids: CASSPGLAGTYEQYV. The CDR3 bases are TGTGCCAGCAGCCCGGGACTAGCGGGAACCTACGAGCAGTACGTC.

V gene TRBV6-6 combines with J gene TRBJ2-2; TRBD1 matches 9 bases. Germline CDR1 and CDR2: MNHNY and SVGAGI (reference sequence). The CDR3 has 16 residues. Trimming at V came to 5 bases and at J to 6 bases, leaving 10 bases not matched to a gene. The CDR3 sequence: CASSPRQGDRPGELFF. DNA for the CDR3: TGTGCCAGCAGTCCAAGACAGGGGGACAGACCCGGGGAGCTGTTTTTT.

J is TRBJ1-4 and V is TRBV12-3 or TRBV12-4; D gene uncertain. The length of the CDR3 is 12 residues. The V and J ends lost 6 bases and 8 bases respectively, with 10 bases between them. The CDR3 region has the DNA TGTGCCAGCAGGGGTACGGGGGAAAAACTGTTTTTT. It is translated as CASRGTGEKLFF.

Concerning this clone itself: This may be a read error: a much more frequent sequence differs by one nucleotide. This sequence joins TRBV28 and TRBJ1-2; 7 bases agree with TRBD1. V trimming: 6 bases; J trimming: 4 bases; junction bases outside the gene matches: 5. Germline V gives CDR1 MDHEN, CDR2 SYDVKM. The CDR3 is made up of 13 amino acids. CDR3: CASSGDRVYGYTF. CDR3 DNA: TGTGCCAGCAGCGGCGACAGGGTCTATGGCTACACCTTC.

This chain joins TRBV19 and TRBJ1-1; TRBD1 is a possible D gene (6 bases). CDR3 length: 12 residues. The ends were cut back, 2 bases at V and 8 bases at J, with 9 bases in the middle. The germline gives CDR1 LNHDA, CDR2 SQIVND (reference sequence). CDR3 region: CASSIQGFEAFF. The CDR3 nucleotides are TGTGCCAGTAGTATACAGGGGTTCGAAGCTTTCTTT.

The chain recombines TRBV20-1 with TRBJ1-1, with no clear D. Per the germline V gene, CDR1 is DFQATT and CDR2 is SNEGSKA (reference sequence). Trimming stripped 4 bases from V and 7 bases from J, with 7 bases between. This CDR3 spans 10 amino acids. CDR3 sequence (DNA): TGCAGTGCTATCCCAGGTGAAGCTTTCTTT. Amino acid sequence: CSAIPGEAFF.

J is TRBJ2-7 and V is TRBV1; the table assigns TRBD1, which was not confirmed against the DNA. TRBV1 is listed as a pseudogene. This CDR3 region has 15 residues. CDR3 in DNA: TGCACCAGCAGCCAACCCAGGACAGCCCCCTACGAGCAGTACGTC. Translated, it gives CTSSQPRTAPYEQYV.

The chain has TRBV11-2 and TRBJ2-7, with D hard to call. The CDR3 is 12 amino acids. Germline V gene lookup returns CDR1 SGHAT and CDR2 FQNNGV. V shed 3 bases and J shed 3 bases, with 6 bases lying between them. CDR3 in DNA: TGTGCCAGCAGCTTCGGGTTCTACGAGCAGTACGTC. The encoded protein is CASSFGFYEQYV.

The V call is TRBV14, the J call TRBJ1-1; no clear D gene. Germline V lookup: CDR1 SGHDN, CDR2 FVKESK. This CDR3 has 13 amino acids. V was pared by 3 bases and J by 0 bases, with 5 bases between. CDR3 protein: CASSQSLNTEAFF. Here the CDR3 DNA reads TGTGCCAGCAGCCAGTCCTTGAACACTGAAGCTTTCTTT.

This clone was seen only a few times. CDR3 loop: CASSFTDSSEQYF. The CDR3 DNA is TGTGCCAGCAGTTTTACGGACTCCAGCGAGCAGTACTTC. The chain couples TRBV27 to TRBJ2-7; a possible D gene is TRBD2 (5 bases). The CDR3 extends over 13 amino acids. Looked up from germline, CDR1 is MNHEY and CDR2 is SMNVEV (reference sequence). Trimming shortened V by 3 bases and J by 6 bases, and 12 bases separated the two germline ends.

The J gene is TRBJ2-7, the V gene TRBV4-1; D is possibly TRBD1 (6 bases). The V and J ends lost 1 base and 2 bases respectively, with 12 bases between them. From germline, CDR1 is MGHRA and CDR2 YSYEKL. This CDR3 has 15 residues. The CDR3: CASSQGPGQPYEQYF. The CDR3 DNA reads TGCGCCAGCAGCCAAGGTCCGGGACAACCCTACGAGCAGTACTTC.

The chain carries TRBV19 and TRBJ1-1; TRBD1 aligns across 7 bases. The CDR3 length is 17 residues. Trimming at V came to 8 bases and at J to 1 base, leaving 16 bases not matched to a gene. The germline V gene encodes CDR1 LNHDA and CDR2 SQIVND (reference sequence). The CDR3 DNA reads TGTGCCAGTGGTGGCGAAGGGGGCTTTATCTGGAACACTGAAGCTTTCTTT. Translated, it gives CASGGEGGFIWNTEAFF.

This chain links TRBV27 with TRBJ2-3; weak D call: TRBD2 (6 bases). V was pared by 7 bases and J by 4 bases, with 21 bases between. Germline CDR1 reads MNHEY; CDR2 reads SMNVEV (reference sequence). CDR3 size: 16 residues. The CDR3, as DNA: TGTGCCAGCACACCTAATCCCAGCGGGCGGGCAGATACGCAGTATTTT. It is translated as CASTPNPSGRADTQYF.

The sample holds one count of this clone. V is TRBV5-5 and J is TRBJ2-7; 8 bases match TRBD2. This CDR3 region has 15 residues. Germline CDR1 and CDR2: SGHKS and YYEKEE (reference sequence). V shed 4 bases and J 3 bases; nucleotides not matched to a gene: 9. CDR3 bases: TGTGCCAGCAGCCGAAGCGGGAGAGCCCTCTACGAGCAGTACTTC. As protein: CASSRSGRALYEQYF.

The chain employs TRBV7-2 and TRBJ1-2; D is ambiguous. Germline loops: CDR1 SGHTA, CDR2 FQGNSA. The CDR3 totals 15 residues. The V and J ends lost 5 bases and 2 bases respectively, with 15 bases between them. CDR3 DNA sequence: TGTGCCAGCAGCCCGTCAACAAGCGGAAACTATGGCTACACCTTC. Protein product: CASSPSTSGNYGYTF. Combining the CDR3 with reference TRBV7-2 and TRBJ1-2 gives the whole variable domain GAGVSQSPSNKVTEKGKDVELRCDPISGHTALYWYRQSLGQGLEFLIYFQGNSAPDKSGLPSDRFSAERTGGSVSTLTIQRTQQEDSAVYLCASSPSTSGNYGYTFGSGTRLTVV.

The gene calls are TRBV29-1 and TRBJ1-1, with 7 bases fitting TRBD1. This CDR3 is built from 11 residues. The ends lost 7 bases at V and 11 bases at J; junction bases unmatched: 10. The germline CDR1 and CDR2 sequences are SQVTM and ANQGSEA. For the CDR3, the DNA is TGCAGCGCTTCAACAGGGGCCGGTGCTTTCTTT. This sequence encodes CSASTGAGAFF.